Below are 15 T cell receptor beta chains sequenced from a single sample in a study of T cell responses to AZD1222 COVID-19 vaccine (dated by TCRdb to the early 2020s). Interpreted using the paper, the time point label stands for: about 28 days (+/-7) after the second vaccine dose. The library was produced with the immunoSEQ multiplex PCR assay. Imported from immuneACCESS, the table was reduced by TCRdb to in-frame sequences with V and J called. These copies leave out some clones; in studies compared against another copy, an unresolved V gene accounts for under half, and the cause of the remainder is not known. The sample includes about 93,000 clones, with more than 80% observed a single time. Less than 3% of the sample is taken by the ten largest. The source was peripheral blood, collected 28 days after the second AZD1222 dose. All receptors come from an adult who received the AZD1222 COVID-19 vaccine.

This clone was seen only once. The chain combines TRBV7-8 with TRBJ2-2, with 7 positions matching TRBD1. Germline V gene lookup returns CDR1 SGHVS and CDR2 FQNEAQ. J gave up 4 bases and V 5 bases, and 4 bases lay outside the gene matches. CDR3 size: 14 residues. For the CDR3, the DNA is TGTGCCAGCAGCCCGACAGGGATCACCGGGGAGCTGTTTTTT. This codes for CASSPTGITGELFF.

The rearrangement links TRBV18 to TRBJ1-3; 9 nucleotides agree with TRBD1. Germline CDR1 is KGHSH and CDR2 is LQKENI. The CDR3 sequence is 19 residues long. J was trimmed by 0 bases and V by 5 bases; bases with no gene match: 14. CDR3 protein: CASSLIPLGQGYSGNTIYF. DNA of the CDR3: TGTGCCAGCTCATTGATCCCCCTGGGACAGGGATACTCTGGAAACACCATATATTTT. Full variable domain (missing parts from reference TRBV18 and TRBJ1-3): NAGVMQNPRHLVRRRGQEARLRCSPMKGHSHVYWYRQLPEEGLKFMVYLQKENIIDESGMPKERFSAEFPKEGPSILRIQQVVRGDSAAYFCASSLIPLGQGYSGNTIYFGEGSWLTVV.

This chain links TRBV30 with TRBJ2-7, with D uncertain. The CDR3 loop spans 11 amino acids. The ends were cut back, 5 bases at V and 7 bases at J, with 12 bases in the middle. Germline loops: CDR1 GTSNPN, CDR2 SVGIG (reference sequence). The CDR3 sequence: CAWQRRREQYF. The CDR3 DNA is TGTGCCTGGCAAAGGCGGAGAGAGCAGTACTTC. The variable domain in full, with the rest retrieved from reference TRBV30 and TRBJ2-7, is SQTIHQWPATLVQPVGSPLSLECTVEGTSNPNLYWYRQAAGRGLQLLFYSVGIGQISSEVPQNLSASRPQDRQFILSSKKLLLSDSGFYLCAWQRRREQYFGPGTRLTVT.

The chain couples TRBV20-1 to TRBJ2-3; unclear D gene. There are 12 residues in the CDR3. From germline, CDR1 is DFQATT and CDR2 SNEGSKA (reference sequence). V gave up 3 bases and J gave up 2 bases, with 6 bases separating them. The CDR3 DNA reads TGCAGTGCTAGTCCTAACACAGATACGCAGTATTTT. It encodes CSASPNTDTQYF.

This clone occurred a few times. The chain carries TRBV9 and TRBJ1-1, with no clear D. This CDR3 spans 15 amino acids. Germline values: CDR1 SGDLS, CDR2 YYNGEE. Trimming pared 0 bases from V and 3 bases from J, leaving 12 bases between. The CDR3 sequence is CASSVDGPPDTEAFF. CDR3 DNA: TGTGCCAGCAGCGTAGATGGCCCCCCGGACACTGAAGCTTTCTTT.

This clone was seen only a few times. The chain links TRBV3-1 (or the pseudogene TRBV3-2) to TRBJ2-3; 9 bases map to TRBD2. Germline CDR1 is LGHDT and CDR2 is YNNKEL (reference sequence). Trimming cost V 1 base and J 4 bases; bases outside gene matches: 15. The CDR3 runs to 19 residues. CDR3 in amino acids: CASSQVVVLAGAQPDTQYF. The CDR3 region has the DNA TGTGCCAGCAGCCAAGTTGTAGTGTTAGCGGGAGCGCAGCCAGATACGCAGTATTTT.

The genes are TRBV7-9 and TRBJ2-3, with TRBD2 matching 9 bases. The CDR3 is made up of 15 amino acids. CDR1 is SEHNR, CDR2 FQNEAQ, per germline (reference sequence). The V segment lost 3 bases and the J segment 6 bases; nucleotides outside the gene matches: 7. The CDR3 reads CASSFRAGGRDTQYF. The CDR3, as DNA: TGTGCCAGCAGCTTCCGAGCGGGGGGCCGGGATACGCAGTATTTT.

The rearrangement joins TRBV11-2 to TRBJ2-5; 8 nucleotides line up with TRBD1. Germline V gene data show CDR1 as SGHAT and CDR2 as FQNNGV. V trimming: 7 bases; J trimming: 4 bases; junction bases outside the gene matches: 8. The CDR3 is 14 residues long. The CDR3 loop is CASKPGGARETQYF. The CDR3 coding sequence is TGTGCCAGCAAACCAGGGGGCGCAAGAGAGACCCAGTACTTC.

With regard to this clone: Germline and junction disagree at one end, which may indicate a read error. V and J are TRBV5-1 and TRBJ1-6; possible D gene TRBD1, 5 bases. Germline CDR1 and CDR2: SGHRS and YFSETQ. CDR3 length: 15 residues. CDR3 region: CASSLGAPGNLPLHF. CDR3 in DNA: TGCGCCAGCAGCTTGGGAGCACCAGGGAATTTACCCCTCCACTTT.

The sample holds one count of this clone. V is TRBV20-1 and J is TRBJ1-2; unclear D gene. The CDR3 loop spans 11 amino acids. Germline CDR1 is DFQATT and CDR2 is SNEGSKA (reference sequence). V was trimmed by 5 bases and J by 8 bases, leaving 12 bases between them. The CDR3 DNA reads TGCAGTGCTGCACCGATGGGGGGCTACACCTTC. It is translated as CSAAPMGGYTF.

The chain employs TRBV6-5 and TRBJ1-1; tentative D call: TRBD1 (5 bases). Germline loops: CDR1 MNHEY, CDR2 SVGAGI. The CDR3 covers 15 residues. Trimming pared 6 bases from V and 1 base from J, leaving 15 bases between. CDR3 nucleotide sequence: TGTGCCAGCAGGGGGGGGACGGACCGGAACACTGAAGCTTTCTTT. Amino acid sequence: CASRGGTDRNTEAFF.

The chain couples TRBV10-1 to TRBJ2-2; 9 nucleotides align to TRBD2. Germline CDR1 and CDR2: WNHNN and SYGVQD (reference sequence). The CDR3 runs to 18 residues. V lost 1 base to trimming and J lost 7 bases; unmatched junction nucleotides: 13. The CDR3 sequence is CASSELRIRRGGIGELFF. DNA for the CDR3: TGCGCCAGCAGTGAGTTAAGGATAAGGCGGGGGGGAATCGGGGAGCTGTTTTTT.

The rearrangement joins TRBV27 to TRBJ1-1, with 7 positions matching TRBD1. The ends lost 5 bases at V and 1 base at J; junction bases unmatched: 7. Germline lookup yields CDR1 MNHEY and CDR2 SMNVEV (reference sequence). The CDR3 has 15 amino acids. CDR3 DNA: TGTGCCAGCAGTCTCCGACAGGGTTGGAACACTGAAGCTTTCTTT. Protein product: CASSLRQGWNTEAFF.

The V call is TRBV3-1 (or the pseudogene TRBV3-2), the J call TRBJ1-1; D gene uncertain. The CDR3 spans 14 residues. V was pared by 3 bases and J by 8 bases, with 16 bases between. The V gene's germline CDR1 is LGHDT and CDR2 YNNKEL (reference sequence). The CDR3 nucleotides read TGTGCCAGCAGCCATGGGGAGTACGTCGGGGAAGCTTTCTTT. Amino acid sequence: CASSHGEYVGEAFF.

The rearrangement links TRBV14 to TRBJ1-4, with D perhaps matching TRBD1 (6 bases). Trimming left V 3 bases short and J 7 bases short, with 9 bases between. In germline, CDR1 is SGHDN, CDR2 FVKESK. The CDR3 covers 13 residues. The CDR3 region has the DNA TGTGCCAGCAGCCAGGGGGCAGGTGAAAAACTGTTTTTT. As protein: CASSQGAGEKLFF.